The sequence of this TCR beta chain was determined in a study of blood T cells in healthy people across ages. Study-level background: Roughly one uniquely barcoded beta molecule per two T cells was captured. Whole-study findings and limits: Long-lived donors exceeded aged donors in naive CD4+ cells and diversity. The study could not conclusively compare naive and antigen-experienced cells, given its unsorted PBMCs.

To note about this clonotype: Antigen: not known.

Per the germline V gene, CDR1 is LGHNA and CDR2 is YSLEER. The CDR3 has 15 residues. V lost 1 base to trimming and J lost 5 bases; unmatched junction nucleotides: 7. With a J-beta primer mix and a sample-barcoded 5' primer, a second PCR ran about 6 to 11 cycles. Tags on each cDNA molecule came from a template-switch adaptor with 12 random nucleotides. Using its own MiXCR run on the 5' RACE reads, TCRdb lists one record per CDR3 protein. The repertoire consists of 1,300,000 or so distinct CDR3 sequences, with roughly 64% occurring once and the leading ten covering approximately 7%. Input material: blood. The rearrangement uses TRBV4-3 and TRBJ2-5; 7 positions agree with TRBD1. The TCR sequence derives from a man aged 18 to 35 in good health. The CDR3 loop reads CASSQASGGSETQYF. Written as DNA, the CDR3 is TGCGCCAGCAGCCAAGCGTCAGGGGGATCTGAGACCCAGTACTTC.